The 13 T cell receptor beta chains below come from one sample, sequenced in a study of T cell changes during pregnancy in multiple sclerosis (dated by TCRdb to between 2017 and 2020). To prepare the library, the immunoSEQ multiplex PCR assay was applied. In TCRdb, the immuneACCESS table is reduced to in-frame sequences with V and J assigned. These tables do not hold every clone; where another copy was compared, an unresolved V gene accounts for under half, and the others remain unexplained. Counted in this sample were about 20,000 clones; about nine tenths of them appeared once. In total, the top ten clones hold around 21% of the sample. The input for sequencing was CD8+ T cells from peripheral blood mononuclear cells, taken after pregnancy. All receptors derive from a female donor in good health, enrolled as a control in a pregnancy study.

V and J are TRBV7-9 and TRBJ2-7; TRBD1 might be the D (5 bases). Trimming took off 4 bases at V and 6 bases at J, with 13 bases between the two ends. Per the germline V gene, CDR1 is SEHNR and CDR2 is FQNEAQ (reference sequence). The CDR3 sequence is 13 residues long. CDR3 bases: TGTGCCAGCAGCTCCCTTAGGACAAGCGAGCAGTACTTC. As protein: CASSSLRTSEQYF.

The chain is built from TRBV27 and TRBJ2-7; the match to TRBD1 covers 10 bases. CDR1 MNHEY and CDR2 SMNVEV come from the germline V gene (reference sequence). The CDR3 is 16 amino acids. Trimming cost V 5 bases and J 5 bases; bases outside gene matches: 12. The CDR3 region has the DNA TGTGCCAGCAGTCCGACAGGGGGCGGGAGTCCGCACGAGCAGTACTTC. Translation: CASSPTGGGSPHEQYF.

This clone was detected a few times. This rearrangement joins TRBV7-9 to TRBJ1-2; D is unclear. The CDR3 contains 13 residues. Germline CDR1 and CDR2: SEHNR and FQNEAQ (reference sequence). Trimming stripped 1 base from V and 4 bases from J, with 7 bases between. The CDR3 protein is CASSLGNTYGYTF. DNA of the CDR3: TGTGCCAGCAGCTTAGGCAACACCTATGGCTACACCTTC.

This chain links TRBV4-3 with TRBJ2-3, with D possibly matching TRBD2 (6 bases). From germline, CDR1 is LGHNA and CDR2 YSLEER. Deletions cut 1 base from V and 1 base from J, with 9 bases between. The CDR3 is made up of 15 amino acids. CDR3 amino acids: CASSQVSGGTDTQYF. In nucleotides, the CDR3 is TGCGCCAGCAGCCAAGTGTCGGGGGGCACAGATACGCAGTATTTT.

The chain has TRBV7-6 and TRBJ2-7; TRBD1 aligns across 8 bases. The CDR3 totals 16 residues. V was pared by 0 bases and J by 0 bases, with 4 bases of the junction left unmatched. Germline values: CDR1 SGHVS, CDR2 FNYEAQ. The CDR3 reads CASSLAGTGSSYEQYF. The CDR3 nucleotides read TGTGCCAGCAGCTTAGCTGGGACAGGAAGCTCCTACGAGCAGTACTTC.

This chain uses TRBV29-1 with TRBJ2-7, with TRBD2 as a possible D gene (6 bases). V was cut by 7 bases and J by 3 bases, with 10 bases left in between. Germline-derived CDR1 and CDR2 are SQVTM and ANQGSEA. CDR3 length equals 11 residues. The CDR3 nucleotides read TGCAGCGGTGGGGGGAACTACGAGCAGTACTTC. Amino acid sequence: CSGGGNYEQYF.

The CDR3 protein is CASSLPGQGRAEAFF. CDR3 in DNA: TGTGCCAGCAGTTTACCGGGACAGGGGAGGGCTGAAGCTTTCTTT. This rearrangement joins TRBV27 to TRBJ1-1; TRBD1 matches 10 bases. J gave up 6 bases and V 2 bases, and 6 bases lay outside the gene matches. CDR1 is MNHEY and CDR2 is SMNVEV in the germline V gene (reference sequence). This CDR3 has 15 amino acids.

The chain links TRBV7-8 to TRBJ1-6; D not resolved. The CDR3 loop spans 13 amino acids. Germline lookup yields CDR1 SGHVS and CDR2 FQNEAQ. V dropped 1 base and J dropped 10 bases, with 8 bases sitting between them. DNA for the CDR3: TGTGCCAGCAGCTTAGGAGGTTCCTCACCCCTCCACTTT. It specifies CASSLGGSSPLHF.

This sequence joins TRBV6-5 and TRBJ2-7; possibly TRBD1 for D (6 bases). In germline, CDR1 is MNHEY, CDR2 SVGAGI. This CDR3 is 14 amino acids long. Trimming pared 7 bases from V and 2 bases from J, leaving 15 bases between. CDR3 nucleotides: TGTGCCAGCACCTCAGGGGAAACAGCCTACGAGCAGTACTTC. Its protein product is CASTSGETAYEQYF.

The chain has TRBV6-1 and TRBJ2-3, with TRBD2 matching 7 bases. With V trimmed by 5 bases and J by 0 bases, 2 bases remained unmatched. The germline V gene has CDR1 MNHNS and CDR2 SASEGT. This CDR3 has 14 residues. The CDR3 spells CASSLAVSTDTQYF. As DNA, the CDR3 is TGTGCCAGCAGTCTAGCGGTTAGCACAGATACGCAGTATTTT.

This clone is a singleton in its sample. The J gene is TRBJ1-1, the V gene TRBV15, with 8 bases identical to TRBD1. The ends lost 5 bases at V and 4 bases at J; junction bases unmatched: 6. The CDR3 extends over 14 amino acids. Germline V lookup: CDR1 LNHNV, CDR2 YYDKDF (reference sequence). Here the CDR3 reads CATSQTGVGTEAFF. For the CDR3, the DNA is TGTGCCACCAGCCAGACAGGGGTCGGCACTGAAGCTTTCTTT.

The CDR3 reads CASSQGDRGGYEQYF. DNA of the CDR3: TGCGCCAGCAGCCAAGGGGACAGGGGGGGCTACGAGCAGTACTTC. This chain links TRBV4-3 with TRBJ2-7; 11 bases are a match to TRBD1. The V and J ends lost 1 base and 3 bases, in that order; junction bases with no gene match: 2. The CDR3 totals 15 residues. CDR1 is LGHNA and CDR2 is YSLEER in the germline V gene.

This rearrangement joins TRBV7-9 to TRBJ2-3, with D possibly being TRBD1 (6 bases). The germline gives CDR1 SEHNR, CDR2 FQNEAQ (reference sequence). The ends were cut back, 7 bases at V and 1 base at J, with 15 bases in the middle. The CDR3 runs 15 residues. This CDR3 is CASTLGTSGTDTQYF. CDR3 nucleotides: TGTGCCAGCACTTTGGGGACAAGCGGCACAGATACGCAGTATTTT.